Listed below are T cell receptor beta chains from one sample, sequenced in a study of untreated major depressive disorder. Assay: immunoSEQ multiplex PCR; the TCRdb copy retains only in-frame clones and omits some. The table records approximately 13,000 clones, 75% to 95% of them present only once. What was sequenced was CD4+ T cells from PBMCs. These receptors originate from a woman in her 30s with major depressive disorder. Each CDR3 is given with its conserved first and last residue. Each record gives: V gene, J gene, clone size, D gene, CDR3 length, CDR3 protein, CDR3 DNA. The D gene is left open where the match is weak. Clone size is not always given. Where it is, it says once, few, many or a class for expanded clones.

v_gene: TRBV10-3
j_gene: TRBJ1-4
abundance: once
d_gene: -
len: 15
CDR3aa: CAISGEGGPDEKLFF
CDR3nt: TGTGCCATCAGTGGGGAAGGGGGTCCCGATGAAAAACTGTTTTTT

v_gene: TRBV10-1
j_gene: TRBJ1-1
abundance: -
d_gene: TRBD1
len: 12
CDR3aa: CASSAGQGSAFF
CDR3nt: TGCGCCAGCAGTGCGGGACAGGGGTCAGCTTTCTTT

v_gene: TRBV7-9
j_gene: TRBJ2-1
abundance: -
d_gene: TRBD2
len: 15
CDR3aa: CASSPTSGRVDEQFF
CDR3nt: TGTGCCAGCAGCCCGACTAGCGGGAGAGTCGATGAGCAGTTCTTC

v_gene: TRBV30
j_gene: TRBJ2-7
abundance: -
d_gene: TRBD2
len: 14
CDR3aa: CAWTSDSGRNEQYF
CDR3nt: TGTGCCTGGACATCGGATAGCGGGAGGAATGAGCAGTACTTC

v_gene: TRBV7-2
j_gene: TRBJ2-1
abundance: -
d_gene: TRBD2
len: 15
CDR3aa: CASSFSGSSYNEQFF
CDR3nt: TGTGCCAGCAGCTTTAGCGGGAGCTCCTACAATGAGCAGTTCTTC

v_gene: TRBV7-2
j_gene: TRBJ2-2
abundance: -
d_gene: -
len: 13
CDR3aa: CASSPSTTGELFF
CDR3nt: TGTGCCAGCAGCCCAAGTACCACCGGGGAGCTGTTTTTT

v_gene: TRBV11-3
j_gene: TRBJ2-1
abundance: -
d_gene: TRBD1
len: 15
CDR3aa: CASSEGQGGNNEQFF
CDR3nt: TGTGCCAGCAGCGAGGGACAGGGTGGCAACAATGAGCAGTTCTTC

v_gene: TRBV10-3
j_gene: TRBJ2-5
abundance: -
d_gene: -
len: 16
CDR3aa: CAIRPGLLRLQETQYF
CDR3nt: TGTGCCATCAGACCGGGACTCTTGAGGCTCCAAGAGACCCAGTACTTC

v_gene: TRBV9
j_gene: TRBJ2-4
abundance: -
d_gene: TRBD2
len: 16
CDR3aa: CASSVAVAGDLNIQYF
CDR3nt: TGTGCCAGCAGCGTAGCTGTGGCGGGGGACCTAAACATTCAGTACTTC

v_gene: TRBV4-3
j_gene: TRBJ2-3
abundance: once
d_gene: -
len: 16
CDR3aa: CASSHRVGRDTDTQYF
CDR3nt: TGCGCCAGCAGCCATCGAGTGGGACGGGACACAGATACGCAGTATTTT

v_gene: TRBV7-3
j_gene: TRBJ2-1
abundance: -
d_gene: -
len: 14
CDR3aa: CASGGGLGWNEQFF
CDR3nt: TGTGCCAGCGGAGGGGGGCTCGGGTGGAATGAGCAGTTCTTC

v_gene: TRBV12-5
j_gene: TRBJ2-5
abundance: -
d_gene: -
len: 13
CDR3aa: CASGLVLQETQYF
CDR3nt: TGTGCTAGTGGTTTGGTACTTCAAGAGACCCAGTACTTC

v_gene: TRBV5-4
j_gene: TRBJ1-1
abundance: -
d_gene: TRBD1
len: 15
CDR3aa: CASSLGQGMNTEAFF
CDR3nt: TGTGCCAGCAGCTTGGGACAGGGCATGAACACTGAAGCTTTCTTT

v_gene: TRBV6-1
j_gene: TRBJ2-7
abundance: -
d_gene: -
len: 11
CDR3aa: CASSVWDEQYF
CDR3nt: TGTGCCAGCAGTGTTTGGGACGAGCAGTACTTC

v_gene: TRBV19
j_gene: TRBJ1-4
abundance: -
d_gene: TRBD1
len: 15
CDR3aa: CASSILTGGHEKLFF
CDR3nt: TGTGCCAGTAGTATTTTAACAGGGGGCCATGAAAAACTGTTTTTT

v_gene: TRBV5-3
j_gene: TRBJ1-1
abundance: -
d_gene: -
len: 13
CDR3aa: CARSQGSETEAFF
CDR3nt: TGTGCCAGATCCCAGGGGTCCGAGACTGAAGCTTTCTTT

v_gene: TRBV11-2
j_gene: TRBJ1-1
abundance: few
d_gene: -
len: 13
CDR3aa: CASSLVPGTEAFF
CDR3nt: TGTGCCAGCAGCTTAGTCCCTGGGACTGAAGCTTTCTTT

v_gene: TRBV5-1
j_gene: TRBJ2-1
abundance: -
d_gene: TRBD2
len: 16
CDR3aa: CASSLLGLAVNNEQFF
CDR3nt: TGCGCCAGCAGCTTGCTGGGGCTAGCGGTTAACAATGAGCAGTTCTTC

v_gene: TRBV27
j_gene: TRBJ1-5
abundance: -
d_gene: -
len: 13
CDR3aa: CASSLAWNQPQHF
CDR3nt: TGTGCCAGCAGTTTGGCCTGGAATCAGCCCCAGCATTTT

v_gene: TRBV5-6
j_gene: TRBJ2-7
abundance: -
d_gene: TRBD1
len: 16
CDR3aa: CASSHRGTGVYKRQYF
CDR3nt: TGTGCCAGCAGCCATCGGGGGACAGGGGTTTACAAGCGGCAGTACTTC

v_gene: TRBV18
j_gene: TRBJ2-3
abundance: -
d_gene: -
len: 16
CDR3aa: CASSQIQGTGTDTQYF
CDR3nt: TGTGCCAGCTCACAGATACAGGGTACGGGCACAGATACGCAGTATTTT

v_gene: TRBV29-1
j_gene: TRBJ1-2
abundance: -
d_gene: -
len: 11
CDR3aa: CSVEEQVGYTF
CDR3nt: TGCAGCGTTGAAGAACAGGTTGGCTACACCTTC

v_gene: TRBV12-5
j_gene: TRBJ2-2
abundance: -
d_gene: -
len: 15
CDR3aa: CASGSGPKNTGELFF
CDR3nt: TGTGCTAGTGGTTCGGGCCCTAAAAACACCGGGGAGCTGTTTTTT

v_gene: TRBV27
j_gene: TRBJ2-5
abundance: -
d_gene: -
len: 15
CDR3aa: CASSLQGLGEETQYF
CDR3nt: TGTGCCAGCAGCCTTCAGGGTTTGGGGGAAGAGACCCAGTACTTC

v_gene: TRBV2
j_gene: TRBJ1-3
abundance: -
d_gene: -
len: 12
CDR3aa: CASSESGNTIYF
CDR3nt: TGTGCCAGCAGTGAGTCAGGAAACACCATATATTTT

v_gene: TRBV5-6
j_gene: TRBJ2-4
abundance: -
d_gene: -
len: 15
CDR3aa: CASSLAGGTRNIQYF
CDR3nt: TGTGCCAGCAGCTTGGCCGGGGGAACGAGGAACATTCAGTACTTC

v_gene: TRBV7-2
j_gene: TRBJ1-3
abundance: few
d_gene: -
len: 16
CDR3aa: CASSLGGTVSGNTIYF
CDR3nt: TGTGCCAGCAGCTTAGGTGGAACTGTCTCTGGAAACACCATATATTTT

v_gene: TRBV7-2
j_gene: TRBJ2-1
abundance: -
d_gene: -
len: 12
CDR3aa: CASTPKYNEQFF
CDR3nt: TGTGCCAGCACCCCTAAATACAATGAGCAGTTCTTC

v_gene: TRBV5-1
j_gene: TRBJ2-1
abundance: once
d_gene: TRBD2
len: 16
CDR3aa: CASSLGAREGQGEQFF
CDR3nt: TGCGCCAGCAGCTTGGGCGCGCGGGAGGGCCAGGGTGAGCAGTTCTTC

v_gene: TRBV7-2
j_gene: TRBJ1-2
abundance: -
d_gene: -
len: 13
CDR3aa: CASSLVQTYGYTF
CDR3nt: TGTGCCAGCAGCTTAGTGCAGACCTATGGCTACACCTTC

v_gene: TRBV14
j_gene: TRBJ1-2
abundance: -
d_gene: -
len: 13
CDR3aa: CASSQGGGAGYTF
CDR3nt: TGTGCCAGCAGCCAAGGTGGGGGTGCTGGCTACACCTTC

v_gene: TRBV5-3
j_gene: TRBJ2-2
abundance: -
d_gene: -
len: 13
CDR3aa: CARSSTPTGELFF
CDR3nt: TGTGCCAGAAGCTCCACTCCCACCGGGGAGCTGTTTTTT

v_gene: TRBV18
j_gene: TRBJ2-7
abundance: few
d_gene: TRBD2
len: 16
CDR3aa: CASSPPIGEGSYEQYF
CDR3nt: TGTGCCAGCTCACCACCGATCGGGGAGGGCTCCTACGAGCAGTACTTC

v_gene: TRBV6-5
j_gene: TRBJ2-1
abundance: -
d_gene: TRBD1
len: 15
CDR3aa: CASSATGGLYNEQFF
CDR3nt: TGTGCCAGCAGTGCGACAGGGGGCCTCTACAATGAGCAGTTCTTC

v_gene: TRBV12-5
j_gene: TRBJ1-2
abundance: -
d_gene: -
len: 14
CDR3aa: CASGPQTVTYGYTF
CDR3nt: TGTGCTAGTGGGCCACAGACAGTTACCTATGGCTACACCTTC

v_gene: TRBV27
j_gene: TRBJ2-1
abundance: -
d_gene: -
len: 13
CDR3aa: CASSFDSRERQFF
CDR3nt: TGTGCCAGCAGTTTTGACTCGCGGGAACGGCAGTTCTTC

v_gene: TRBV7-9
j_gene: TRBJ2-1
abundance: -
d_gene: TRBD2
len: 18
CDR3aa: CASSYGLAGPPRYNEQFF
CDR3nt: TGTGCCAGCAGCTACGGACTAGCGGGACCCCCCAGGTACAATGAGCAGTTCTTC

v_gene: TRBV18
j_gene: TRBJ2-5
abundance: -
d_gene: -
len: 14
CDR3aa: CASSPPGTKETQYF
CDR3nt: TGTGCCAGCTCTCCCCCAGGGACAAAAGAGACCCAGTACTTC

v_gene: TRBV30
j_gene: TRBJ2-2
abundance: -
d_gene: -
len: 14
CDR3aa: CAWSVWESSGELFF
CDR3nt: TGTGCCTGGAGTGTATGGGAGAGTTCCGGGGAGCTGTTTTTT

v_gene: TRBV11-3
j_gene: TRBJ2-3
abundance: -
d_gene: TRBD1
len: 14
CDR3aa: CASSRGQGTDTQYF
CDR3nt: TGTGCCAGCAGCAGGGGACAGGGCACAGATACGCAGTATTTT

v_gene: TRBV7-9
j_gene: TRBJ2-1
abundance: -
d_gene: TRBD2
len: 16
CDR3aa: CASSLVAGGVGNEQFF
CDR3nt: TGTGCCAGCAGCTTAGTAGCGGGAGGTGTTGGGAATGAGCAGTTCTTC

v_gene: TRBV6-1
j_gene: TRBJ1-1
abundance: -
d_gene: -
len: 15
CDR3aa: CASSEALSWSAEAFF
CDR3nt: TGTGCCAGCAGTGAAGCCCTCTCGTGGAGCGCTGAAGCTTTCTTT

v_gene: TRBV6-5
j_gene: TRBJ2-7
abundance: -
d_gene: TRBD2
len: 13
CDR3aa: CASRKREAYEQYF
CDR3nt: TGTGCCAGCAGAAAGCGGGAGGCCTACGAGCAGTACTTC